This TCR beta chain was sequenced during a study of shared clonotypes between healthy human individuals (dated by TCRdb to 2020 to 2022). About the study as a whole: Three men and two women, aged 18 to 49 years, made up the cohort. For each donor, CD4 naive and CD4 memory were each run on three plates, CD8 naive on two plates, and CD8 memory on one plate. To estimate repertoire size and how much clonotype sharing occurs between individuals, the study deeply sequenced the blood TCR repertoires of roughly 5 healthy adults. Libraries were prepared and TCR repertoires were sequenced by different laboratories using diverse techniques, in order to increase sequencing depth and limit assay-specific biases. Each donor's leukapheresis produced roughly between about 0.85 and 10 billion PBMCs. The paper as a whole reports these results and caveats: Sampling was restricted to blood, and TCR repertoires in tissues likely differ from the TCR repertoires found in blood. Because the study included only a small number of donors, the genetic and exposure-history diversity represented was limited. When several donors were compared, the shared fraction of clonotypes was about 5% for naive CD4, less than 4% for naive CD8, about 2.4% for memory CD4, and around 0.37% for memory CD8. Even with the large sequencing depth, rarefaction of the sorted-subset datasets indicated that sequencing was incomplete. Estimated clonotype richness was generally larger for naive than for memory subsets. Compared with non-shared clonotypes, clonotypes shared by all four sorted-subset donors had higher generation probabilities. Pairwise subsampling led to the expectation that sequencing depth would affect the degree of clonotype sharing among donors.

Using the deep immunoSEQ assay, multiplex PCR amplified TCR CDR3 regions from genomic DNA. Extracted genomic DNA from each cell subset was distributed evenly across all wells of several immunoSEQ 96-well plates, and each plate was treated as a replicate. For sorted subsets, roughly 200 ng of genomic DNA, equivalent to roughly 30,000 T cell genomes, went into each replicate PCR. Purified libraries were measured with a Qubit 3.0 fluorometer, size-checked on a Bioanalyzer 2100, and measured again with the KAPA Library Quantification kit. A separate single-read 150-cycle Illumina NextSeq 550 flow cell was used to sequence each immunoSEQ 96-well plate. Processing in the source paper ran as follows. Because the immunoSEQ output held only junctional sequences and lacked quality scores, the filtering could not match the filtering applied to full-length reads. Sequences were annotated with PyIR, a Python wrapper for IgBLAST v1.9, using IMGT germline references to assign V/J genes and CDR3. Reads were removed for weak V/J assignments (E-value above 1e-6), missing CDR3, stop codons, out-of-frame junctions, or ambiguous translated residues. V3J clonotypes were defined as sequences sharing the same inferred V gene, J gene, and CDR3 amino acid sequence. To compute the percentage overlap between repertoires, the number of shared unique clonotypes was divided by the size of the smaller repertoire. Repertoire richness was assessed with RTK rarefaction, the Chao1 estimator, and Recon v2.1 estimates of unobserved clonotypes. OLGA was used to compute generation probabilities for all TCRbeta clonotypes that the gDNA method yielded from several donors. TCRdb provides this immuneACCESS table in a form limited to in-frame rearrangements. Some clones are lacking; in checked studies, under half of them reflect an unresolved V gene, and why the rest are absent is not known. V, J and clone size derive from that table, while D and trimming were established from the DNA sequence. The sample records over 2 million clones, around 90% of which are singletons. The biggest ten clones account for around 0.4% of the sample.

CDR1 is given as SGHVS and CDR2 as FNYEAQ, both from the germline V gene. Reading from cysteine to phenylalanine, the CDR3 counts 13 amino acids. The only DNA kept is the CDR3, 39 bases in frame from the first base. Deletion took 5 bases off V and 9 bases off J, with a span of 14 bases between the germline ends. Healthy HIV-negative adults with no recently reported acute infections or vaccinations were included as donors. Only Caucasian adults living in Nashville, Tennessee, USA were represented among the donors. CD4+ T cells were enriched through magnetic negative selection, after which naive cells were positively selected on CD45RA and the remaining negative fraction served as the memory subset. Blood was collected by leukapheresis, and PBMCs were isolated by Ficoll-Histopaque density gradient centrifugation and then cryopreserved in liquid nitrogen vapor phase. Analytical flow cytometry was used to check the purity and quantity of each magnetically sorted T cell population. Each sorted fraction had its genomic DNA isolated and then quantified by UV absorbance on a Nanodrop 2000c.

With regard to this clone: Its specific antigen is unknown. No base quality values were provided; no much bigger clone lies one nucleotide off.

This receptor was obtained from a man aged 18 to 35 in good health. Some clones in this sample may be carry-over from other donors' samples. The sequenced material came from naive CD4+ T cells from PBMCs. The cell subset or site label for this specimen denotes: CD45RA+ positively selected. The rearranged chain carries TRBV7-6 and TRBJ2-1; there is no confident call for the D gene. The DNA reads TGTGCCAGCAGCCTCAATCGTGTCGGTGAGCAGTTCTTC. Translated, this is CASSLNRVGEQFF.